The rows below give T cell receptor beta chains drawn from one sample of a study of glioma-infiltrating T cells. TCRdb re-derived calls from the multiplex PCR reads in MiXCR, one entry per CDR3 protein. The sample has about 180,000 distinct CDR3 sequences; around 40% are singletons. Sequencing was performed on glioma tissue, nonneoplastic brain tissue, or PBMCs (not recorded which). These receptors were collected from a human donor with low-grade glioma or glioblastoma, undergoing nonglioma brain surgery, or in good health (not recorded which). Each CDR3 is given without its conserved first and last residue. Some rows mark clone size as missing; the rest say once, few, many or name a class of expanded clone.

clone size	J gene	V gene	CDR3 protein
once	TRBJ2-1	TRBV24-1	DTSDLLSGSNNEQF
NA	TRBJ1-1	TRBV28	AGSSGQGGWTEAF
many	TRBJ1-2	TRBV27	ASSLGGIYSYT
few	TRBJ2-3	TRBV11-2	ASSLDGASTDTQY
NA	TRBJ2-1	TRBV7-7	ASSEGQGVHEQF
many	TRBJ1-5	TRBV4-1	ASSQRDIPEPQH
few	TRBJ2-3	TRBV29-1	SVGRASTDTQY
many	TRBJ1-2	TRBV28	ASSLVGGYGYT
NA	TRBJ1-5	TRBV24-1	ATSDHRGGPNQPQH
many	TRBJ2-1	TRBV6-1	ASSSGKAGYNEQF
many	TRBJ2-7	TRBV25-1	ASSDLGRRTGGYEQY
many	TRBJ2-1	TRBV20-1	SARSIAGVINEQF
many	TRBJ2-7	TRBV28	ASSFTLAGGTSYEQY
many	TRBJ1-1	TRBV19	ASSIARSTEAF
many	TRBJ2-2	TRBV20-1	SARENGELF
few	TRBJ2-1	TRBV7-2	ASSSNRGLSYNEQF
NA	TRBJ2-7	TRBV13	ASSLGGTEQY
NA	TRBJ2-3	TRBV29-1	SVDEGTSETDTQY
many	TRBJ2-1	TRBV4-1	ASSKDSLSYNEQF
NA	TRBJ1-3	TRBV12-3/TRBV12-4	ASSLLGDYGNTIY
NA	TRBJ1-1	TRBV28	ASRLTLNSGAEDF
many	TRBJ2-5	TRBV28	ASSLIGGGKTQY
few	TRBJ2-1	TRBV5-1	ASSSGLAPDYNEQF
NA	TRBJ2-7	TRBV5-4	ARSPTSGAASPEQY
few	TRBJ2-5	TRBV28	ASSLIGREAQETQY
many	TRBJ1-5	TRBV27	ASSQSGQEPQH
many	TRBJ2-7	TRBV24-1	ATGIQGSGEQY
NA	TRBJ2-3	TRBV11-2	ASSLVRGTGTQY
few	TRBJ1-2	TRBV6-1	AISEGTGGVSKGYT
NA	TRBJ2-3	TRBV6-2/TRBV6-3	ASSYSIGRVDKQY
NA	TRBJ2-1	TRBV3-1	ASSQGGGVEQF
once	TRBJ2-1	TRBV5-1	ASSFDRDSGGYNEQF
NA	TRBJ2-7	TRBV13	ASSSRDRDYEQY
few	TRBJ2-1	TRBV3-1	ASSHTMATYNEQF
many	TRBJ2-7	TRBV28	ASRINYEQY
few	TRBJ2-3	TRBV20-1	SAQGLAGPISTDTQY
many	TRBJ1-1	TRBV2	ASRGLDTEAF
NA	TRBJ2-3	TRBV2	ASSEDLPRRDTDTQY
NA	TRBJ1-5	TRBV20-1	SVGGENQPQN
few	TRBJ2-1	TRBV3-1	ASSQGAVEQF
few	TRBJ2-5	TRBV7-2	ASSLAPGLAGGTQETQY